The rows below give T cell receptor beta chains drawn from one sample of a study of technical replicates of blood from a handful of donors. Profiling relied on immunoSEQ multiplex PCR, and the TCRdb table lists in-frame clones only, not all of them. The repertoire holds 75,000 to 95,000 clones, with about 89% as singletons. Sequenced material: T cells isolated from PBMCs. The receptors were gathered from a human donor in good health. Both conserved end residues are part of each CDR3. The order of the fields is D gene, clone size, J gene, V gene, CDR3 protein, CDR3 DNA. A D gene is named only where the DNA matches it firmly. A row's size may be missing; if present it is once, few, many or a size class.

d_call: TRBD1; clone_size: NA; j_call: TRBJ1-3; v_call: TRBV28; cdr3_aa: CASRGQGEGNTIYF; cdr3_nt: TGTGCCAGCAGGGGACAGGGCGAAGGAAACACCATATATTTT
d_call: TRBD1; clone_size: few; j_call: TRBJ2-7; v_call: TRBV13; cdr3_aa: CASSLGLRGLTSYEQYF; cdr3_nt: TGTGCCAGCAGCTTAGGCCTCAGGGGGCTTACTTCCTACGAGCAGTACTTC
d_call: NA; clone_size: few; j_call: TRBJ1-1; v_call: TRBV30; cdr3_aa: CAWSYSNTEAFF; cdr3_nt: TGTGCCTGGAGTTACTCAAACACTGAAGCTTTCTTT
d_call: TRBD1; clone_size: NA; j_call: TRBJ2-1; v_call: TRBV9; cdr3_aa: CASSFSGQGAHEQFF; cdr3_nt: TGTGCCAGCAGCTTCTCGGGACAGGGGGCGCATGAGCAGTTCTTC
d_call: NA; clone_size: NA; j_call: TRBJ2-5; v_call: TRBV5-4; cdr3_aa: CASSPGDFAGKTQYF; cdr3_nt: TGTGCCAGCAGCCCCGGGGATTTTGCGGGGAAGACCCAGTACTTC
d_call: NA; clone_size: NA; j_call: TRBJ2-7; v_call: TRBV11-3; cdr3_aa: CASSLISLSYEQYF; cdr3_nt: TGTGCCAGCAGCTTAATCTCCCTCTCCTACGAGCAGTACTTC
d_call: NA; clone_size: NA; j_call: TRBJ1-1; v_call: TRBV10-1; cdr3_aa: CASSETGTGNTEAFF; cdr3_nt: TGCGCCAGCAGTGAGACAGGGACCGGGAACACTGAAGCTTTCTTT
d_call: TRBD1; clone_size: NA; j_call: TRBJ1-2; v_call: TRBV4-2; cdr3_aa: CASSQDRGTGEGYTF; cdr3_nt: TGTGCCAGCAGCCAAGATCGTGGGACAGGGGAGGGCTACACCTTC
d_call: NA; clone_size: NA; j_call: TRBJ1-2; v_call: TRBV19; cdr3_aa: CASSIGALGYTF; cdr3_nt: TGTGCCAGTAGTATAGGCGCACTTGGCTACACCTTC
d_call: TRBD1; clone_size: once; j_call: TRBJ1-1; v_call: TRBV19; cdr3_aa: CASSLSGTGNTEAFF; cdr3_nt: TGTGCCAGTAGTCTATCCGGGACAGGGAACACTGAAGCTTTCTTT
d_call: TRBD2; clone_size: NA; j_call: TRBJ2-7; v_call: TRBV6-5; cdr3_aa: CASRSSGSLGEQYF; cdr3_nt: TGTGCCAGCCGGTCTAGCGGGAGTTTAGGCGAGCAGTACTTC
d_call: NA; clone_size: NA; j_call: TRBJ2-5; v_call: TRBV19; cdr3_aa: CASNGDGQETQYF; cdr3_nt: TGTGCCAGTAACGGAGACGGTCAAGAGACCCAGTACTTC
d_call: NA; clone_size: NA; j_call: TRBJ2-7; v_call: TRBV20-1; cdr3_aa: CSAQGLYEQYF; cdr3_nt: TGCAGTGCTCAGGGCCTTTACGAGCAGTACTTC
d_call: TRBD2; clone_size: NA; j_call: TRBJ2-1; v_call: TRBV5-4; cdr3_aa: CASSLLAGEPKEQFF; cdr3_nt: TGTGCCAGCAGCTTGTTAGCGGGAGAGCCAAAGGAGCAGTTCTTC
d_call: TRBD1; clone_size: NA; j_call: TRBJ2-3; v_call: TRBV5-1; cdr3_aa: CASSLRETGTDTQYF; cdr3_nt: TGCGCCAGCAGCTTGAGGGAGACAGGGACAGATACGCAGTATTTT
d_call: NA; clone_size: NA; j_call: TRBJ2-7; v_call: TRBV5-6; cdr3_aa: CASTDRDFYEQYF; cdr3_nt: TGTGCCAGCACCGACAGGGACTTCTACGAGCAGTACTTC
d_call: TRBD2; clone_size: NA; j_call: TRBJ2-7; v_call: TRBV30; cdr3_aa: CAWSVKGLAFYEQYF; cdr3_nt: TGTGCCTGGAGTGTTAAGGGACTAGCTTTCTACGAGCAGTACTTC
d_call: NA; clone_size: NA; j_call: TRBJ2-7; v_call: TRBV29-1; cdr3_aa: CSVEAGDYEQYF; cdr3_nt: TGCAGCGTTGAAGCGGGGGACTACGAGCAGTACTTC
d_call: TRBD1; clone_size: NA; j_call: TRBJ2-7; v_call: TRBV9; cdr3_aa: CASSPGGYEQYF; cdr3_nt: TGTGCCAGCAGCCCAGGGGGCTACGAGCAGTACTTC
d_call: TRBD2; clone_size: NA; j_call: TRBJ2-7; v_call: TRBV11-3; cdr3_aa: CASSFGGGSYEQYF; cdr3_nt: TGTGCCAGCAGCTTTGGGGGGGGGTCCTACGAGCAGTACTTC
d_call: TRBD1; clone_size: NA; j_call: TRBJ2-5; v_call: TRBV4-1; cdr3_aa: CASSPLAGGLGTQYF; cdr3_nt: TGCGCCAGCAGCCCTCTGGCAGGGGGTCTGGGGACCCAGTACTTC
d_call: NA; clone_size: NA; j_call: TRBJ2-7; v_call: TRBV11-3; cdr3_aa: CASSLVAGIYEQYF; cdr3_nt: TGTGCCAGCAGCTTAGTAGCAGGGATCTACGAGCAGTACTTC
d_call: NA; clone_size: few; j_call: TRBJ1-2; v_call: TRBV28; cdr3_aa: CASLGALGTNYGYTF; cdr3_nt: TGTGCCAGCCTTGGGGCGCTCGGCACCAATTATGGCTACACCTTC
d_call: TRBD1; clone_size: NA; j_call: TRBJ1-2; v_call: TRBV7-9; cdr3_aa: CASIPLQGAGYGYTF; cdr3_nt: TGTGCCAGCATCCCACTACAGGGGGCGGGATATGGCTACACCTTC
d_call: NA; clone_size: NA; j_call: TRBJ2-7; v_call: TRBV10-2; cdr3_aa: CASSDTGSYEQYF; cdr3_nt: TGCGCCAGCAGTGACACGGGAAGCTACGAGCAGTACTTC
d_call: TRBD2; clone_size: NA; j_call: TRBJ2-3; v_call: TRBV7-9; cdr3_aa: CASTHPLRGGSLDTQYF; cdr3_nt: TGTGCCAGCACCCACCCTCTAAGGGGAGGGTCTTTAGATACGCAGTATTTT
d_call: TRBD2; clone_size: NA; j_call: TRBJ2-3; v_call: TRBV5-1; cdr3_aa: CASSLPSGNTDTQYF; cdr3_nt: TGCGCCAGCAGCTTGCCTAGCGGGAATACAGATACGCAGTATTTT
d_call: TRBD2; clone_size: NA; j_call: TRBJ2-1; v_call: TRBV6-4; cdr3_aa: CASSEISSGSYNEQFF; cdr3_nt: TGTGCCAGCAGTGAGATATCCAGCGGGAGTTACAATGAGCAGTTCTTC
d_call: NA; clone_size: NA; j_call: TRBJ1-1; v_call: TRBV5-6; cdr3_aa: CASSSGWNTEAFF; cdr3_nt: TGTGCCAGCAGCTCAGGGTGGAACACTGAAGCTTTCTTT
d_call: NA; clone_size: NA; j_call: TRBJ1-5; v_call: TRBV9; cdr3_aa: CASSGAREDQPQHF; cdr3_nt: TGTGCCAGCAGCGGGGCCCGGGAAGATCAGCCCCAGCATTTT
d_call: NA; clone_size: NA; j_call: TRBJ2-1; v_call: TRBV9; cdr3_aa: CASSVGGVGYYNEQFF; cdr3_nt: TGTGCCAGCAGCGTAGGCGGGGTCGGATACTACAATGAGCAGTTCTTC
d_call: NA; clone_size: NA; j_call: TRBJ2-2; v_call: TRBV5-1; cdr3_aa: CASSLSANTGELFF; cdr3_nt: TGCGCCAGCAGCTTGTCGGCGAACACCGGGGAGCTGTTTTTT
d_call: NA; clone_size: NA; j_call: TRBJ2-2; v_call: TRBV28; cdr3_aa: CASSPPFSNTGELFF; cdr3_nt: TGTGCCAGCAGTCCCCCCTTTAGTAACACCGGGGAGCTGTTTTTT
d_call: NA; clone_size: NA; j_call: TRBJ2-1; v_call: TRBV10-1; cdr3_aa: CASTFLEGRSEQFF; cdr3_nt: TGCGCCAGCACCTTCCTCGAGGGCCGGAGTGAGCAGTTCTTC
d_call: NA; clone_size: NA; j_call: TRBJ2-7; v_call: TRBV28; cdr3_aa: CASNTPKSGAYEQYF; cdr3_nt: TGTGCCAGTAATACTCCCAAAAGCGGAGCCTACGAGCAGTACTTC
d_call: TRBD1; clone_size: NA; j_call: TRBJ2-1; v_call: TRBV15; cdr3_aa: CATSIGQGFLNEQFF; cdr3_nt: TGTGCCACCAGCATAGGACAGGGCTTCCTAAATGAGCAGTTCTTC
d_call: TRBD2; clone_size: NA; j_call: TRBJ2-3; v_call: TRBV27; cdr3_aa: CASAELAVSTDTQYF; cdr3_nt: TGTGCCAGCGCAGAGCTAGCGGTATCCACAGATACGCAGTATTTT
d_call: NA; clone_size: once; j_call: TRBJ2-7; v_call: TRBV13; cdr3_aa: CASSFPTGDLYEQYF; cdr3_nt: TGTGCCAGCAGCTTTCCGACAGGAGACCTCTACGAGCAGTACTTC
d_call: NA; clone_size: NA; j_call: TRBJ1-5; v_call: TRBV19; cdr3_aa: CASSPRFRVLDSNQPQHF; cdr3_nt: TGTGCCAGTAGTCCGCGGTTCCGCGTCCTCGATAGCAATCAGCCCCAGCATTTT
d_call: TRBD2; clone_size: NA; j_call: TRBJ2-5; v_call: TRBV11-2; cdr3_aa: CASSLGPSGSWAQYF; cdr3_nt: TGTGCCAGCAGCTTAGGACCTAGCGGGAGTTGGGCCCAGTACTTC
d_call: TRBD1; clone_size: NA; j_call: TRBJ2-3; v_call: TRBV5-5; cdr3_aa: CASSLRQGLDTQYF; cdr3_nt: TGTGCCAGCAGCTTGAGACAGGGGTTGGATACGCAGTATTTT
d_call: TRBD1; clone_size: NA; j_call: TRBJ2-3; v_call: TRBV6-5; cdr3_aa: CASRFPGQGDTQYF; cdr3_nt: TGTGCCAGCAGGTTTCCGGGACAGGGCGATACGCAGTATTTT
d_call: NA; clone_size: NA; j_call: TRBJ2-3; v_call: TRBV4-2; cdr3_aa: CASSLEASEDTQYF; cdr3_nt: TGTGCCAGCAGCCTCGAGGCAAGTGAGGATACGCAGTATTTT
d_call: NA; clone_size: NA; j_call: TRBJ2-2; v_call: TRBV6-6; cdr3_aa: CASSPGGDTGELFF; cdr3_nt: TGTGCCAGCAGCCCCGGCGGAGATACCGGGGAGCTGTTTTTT
d_call: NA; clone_size: NA; j_call: TRBJ2-1; v_call: TRBV7-3; cdr3_aa: CASSYDRSSYNEQFF; cdr3_nt: TGTGCCAGCAGCTATGACAGAAGCTCCTACAATGAGCAGTTCTTC
d_call: TRBD1; clone_size: NA; j_call: TRBJ2-7; v_call: TRBV7-6; cdr3_aa: CASSLVVTGGRIEQYF; cdr3_nt: TGTGCCAGCAGCTTAGTGGTGACAGGGGGTCGGATCGAGCAGTACTTC
d_call: NA; clone_size: few; j_call: TRBJ2-1; v_call: TRBV2; cdr3_aa: CASLAEADNEQFF; cdr3_nt: TGTGCCAGCTTGGCGGAGGCGGACAATGAGCAGTTCTTC
d_call: TRBD2; clone_size: NA; j_call: TRBJ2-2; v_call: TRBV5-1; cdr3_aa: CASSYRLAENTGELFF; cdr3_nt: TGCGCCAGCAGCTACAGACTAGCGGAGAACACCGGGGAGCTGTTTTTT
d_call: NA; clone_size: NA; j_call: TRBJ1-2; v_call: TRBV30; cdr3_aa: CAWSPGRNYGYTF; cdr3_nt: TGTGCCTGGAGTCCAGGGCGGAACTATGGCTACACCTTC
d_call: TRBD2; clone_size: NA; j_call: TRBJ2-7; v_call: TRBV19; cdr3_aa: CASSTTSGIDSGQYF; cdr3_nt: TGTGCCAGTAGTACTACTAGCGGGATAGATTCCGGGCAGTACTTC
d_call: TRBD1; clone_size: NA; j_call: TRBJ1-5; v_call: TRBV30; cdr3_aa: CAWSTYRGQKQPQHF; cdr3_nt: TGTGCCTGGAGTACATACAGGGGGCAAAAGCAGCCCCAGCATTTT
d_call: NA; clone_size: NA; j_call: TRBJ1-1; v_call: TRBV9; cdr3_aa: CASSVFSGTEAFF; cdr3_nt: TGTGCCAGCAGCGTATTCTCGGGCACTGAAGCTTTCTTT